The 3 T cell receptor beta chains presented below share a single source sample, sequenced in a study of OX40 agonist ivuxolimab in advanced cancers. Sequencing used immunoSEQ multiplex PCR; TCRdb keeps in-frame clones, though not all of them. The sample lists 65,000 to 85,000 clones, 70% to 90% occurring once. The starting material was CD4+ or CD8+ T cells sorted from blood, obtained in a trial of the OX40 agonist ivuxolimab. These TCRs come from an adult with an advanced solid tumor such as melanoma, head and neck, liver or kidney cancer.

In its sample, this clone was seen a few times. This same CDR3 is encoded by further DNA sequences in the sample. This chain uses TRBV29-1 with TRBJ2-6; either TRBD1 or TRBD2 may supply D (5 bases each). There are 14 residues in the CDR3. V lost 3 bases and J lost 3, with 9 bases in between. In germline, CDR1 is SQVTM, CDR2 ANQGSEA. The CDR3 spells CSVDSGSGANVLTF. The CDR3 DNA sequence: TGCAGCGTTGATTCAGGGAGTGGGGCCAACGTCCTGACTTTC. Combining the CDR3 with reference TRBV29-1 and TRBJ2-6 gives the whole variable domain SAVISQKPSRDICQRGTSLTIQCQVDSQVTMMFWYRQQPGQSLTLIATANQGSEATYESGFVIDKFPISRPNLTFSTLTVSNMSPEDSSIYLCSVDSGSGANVLTFGAGSRLTVL.

The V call is TRBV29-1, the J call TRBJ2-4; D may be TRBD1 or TRBD2 (6 bases each). Germline V lookup: CDR1 SQVTM, CDR2 ANQGSEA. The CDR3 length is 14 residues. V was clipped by 6 bases and J by 9 bases, with 21 bases between them. The CDR3 reads CSVCRLGGRGIQYF. In DNA form, the CDR3 reads TGCAGCGTATGCCGACTAGGGGGGCGAGGCATTCAGTACTTC.

This chain joins TRBV10-3 and TRBJ1-2; tentatively, D is TRBD1 (6 bases). This CDR3 has 15 residues. V lost 8 bases and J 2 bases, leaving 18 bases between the germline ends. From germline, CDR1 is ENHRY and CDR2 SYGVKD. The CDR3 reads CAIGVMTGGNYGYTF. The CDR3 DNA reads TGTGCCATCGGGGTTATGACAGGAGGCAACTATGGCTACACCTTC.